This T cell receptor (beta chain) stems from a study of cytomegalovirus exposure and HLA in healthy donors. The primer mix had 60 Vbeta and 13 Jbeta primers. Libraries were prepared by immunoSEQ multiplex PCR; TCRdb keeps only in-frame clonotypes and omits some of them. The data show around 190,000 clones, with around three quarters seen just once and 0.69% held by the top ten. The CDR3 runs 15 residues. CDR1 is MRHNA, CDR2 SNTAGT, per germline. V trimming: 4 bases; J trimming: 9 bases; junction bases outside the gene matches: 12. This clone has a single count. The chain joins TRBV6-4 to TRBJ2-1; TRBD2 matches at 7 bases. The sequence was collected from a woman aged 40 to 50 in good health and CMV-seronegative. The source material was PBMCs. The CDR3: CASSVMSGRVREQFF. The CDR3 nucleotides are TGTGCCAGCAGTGTTATGTCAGGGAGGGTTCGTGAGCAGTTCTTC.